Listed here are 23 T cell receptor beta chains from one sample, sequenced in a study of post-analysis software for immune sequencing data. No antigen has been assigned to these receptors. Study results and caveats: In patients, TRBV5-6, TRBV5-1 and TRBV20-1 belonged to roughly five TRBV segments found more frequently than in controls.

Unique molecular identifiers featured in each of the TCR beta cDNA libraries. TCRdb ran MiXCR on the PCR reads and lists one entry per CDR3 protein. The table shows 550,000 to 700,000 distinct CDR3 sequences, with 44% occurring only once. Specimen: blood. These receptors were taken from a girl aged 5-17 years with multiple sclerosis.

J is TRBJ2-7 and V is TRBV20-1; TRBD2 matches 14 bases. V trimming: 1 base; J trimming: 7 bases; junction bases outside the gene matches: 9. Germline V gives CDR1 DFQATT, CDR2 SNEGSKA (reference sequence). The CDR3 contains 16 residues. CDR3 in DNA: TGCAGTGCTAGAGGGGCGACTAGCGGGAGGGCCAGTGAGCAGTACTTC. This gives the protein CSARGATSGRASEQYF.

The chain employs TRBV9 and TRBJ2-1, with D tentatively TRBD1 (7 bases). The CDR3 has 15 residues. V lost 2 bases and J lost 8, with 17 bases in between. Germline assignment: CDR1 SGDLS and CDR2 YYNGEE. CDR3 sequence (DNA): TGTGCCAGCAGCGTGGGCAGGGGGGTGATCGATGAGCAGTTCTTC. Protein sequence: CASSVGRGVIDEQFF.

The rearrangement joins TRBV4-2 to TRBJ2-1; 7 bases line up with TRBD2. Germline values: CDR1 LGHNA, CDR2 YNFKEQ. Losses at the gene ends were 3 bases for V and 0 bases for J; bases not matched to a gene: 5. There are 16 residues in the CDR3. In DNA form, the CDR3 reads TGTGCCAGCAGCCAGGACGCGGGGGTCTCCTACAATGAGCAGTTCTTC. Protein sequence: CASSQDAGVSYNEQFF.

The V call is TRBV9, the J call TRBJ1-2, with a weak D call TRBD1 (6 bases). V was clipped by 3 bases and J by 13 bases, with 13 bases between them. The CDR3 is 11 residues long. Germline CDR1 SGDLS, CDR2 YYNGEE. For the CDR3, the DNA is TGTGCCAGCAGCGCTGGGGGAGGGGGCACCTTC. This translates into CASSAGGGGTF.

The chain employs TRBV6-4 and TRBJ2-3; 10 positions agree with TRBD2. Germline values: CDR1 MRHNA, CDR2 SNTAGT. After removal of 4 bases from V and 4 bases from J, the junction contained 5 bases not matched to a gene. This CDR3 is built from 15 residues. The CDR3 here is CASSAESGRADTQYF. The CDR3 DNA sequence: TGTGCCAGCAGTGCGGAGAGCGGGAGGGCAGATACGCAGTATTTT.

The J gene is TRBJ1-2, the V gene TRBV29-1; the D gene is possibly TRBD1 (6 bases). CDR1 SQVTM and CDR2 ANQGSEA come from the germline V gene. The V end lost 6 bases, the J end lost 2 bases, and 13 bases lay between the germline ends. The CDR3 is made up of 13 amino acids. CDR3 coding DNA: TGCAGCGTAGGGGGAGATTCCAACTATGGCTACACCTTC. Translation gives CSVGGDSNYGYTF.

CDR3 sequence reads: CAISEFSLVYRDNEQFF. CDR3 nucleotide sequence: TGTGCCATCAGTGAGTTTTCCTTAGTCTATCGCGACAATGAGCAGTTCTTC. The J gene is TRBJ2-1, the V gene TRBV10-3; D remains ambiguous. Trimming removed 1 base from V and 5 bases from J, with 18 bases in between. The germline V gene has CDR1 ENHRY and CDR2 SYGVKD. The CDR3 has 17 amino acids.

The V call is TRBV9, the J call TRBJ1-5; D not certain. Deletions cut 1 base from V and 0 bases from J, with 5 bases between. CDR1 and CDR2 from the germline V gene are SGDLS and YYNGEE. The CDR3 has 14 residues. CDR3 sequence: CASSVSSSNQPQHF. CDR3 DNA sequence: TGTGCCAGCAGCGTATCCAGTAGCAATCAGCCCCAGCATTTT.

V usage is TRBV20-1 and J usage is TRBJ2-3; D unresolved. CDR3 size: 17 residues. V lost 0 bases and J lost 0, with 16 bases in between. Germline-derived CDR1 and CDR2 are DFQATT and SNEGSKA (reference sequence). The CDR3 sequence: CSAREHGRRYSTDTQYF. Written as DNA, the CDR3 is TGCAGTGCTAGAGAACACGGACGACGGTACAGCACAGATACGCAGTATTTT.

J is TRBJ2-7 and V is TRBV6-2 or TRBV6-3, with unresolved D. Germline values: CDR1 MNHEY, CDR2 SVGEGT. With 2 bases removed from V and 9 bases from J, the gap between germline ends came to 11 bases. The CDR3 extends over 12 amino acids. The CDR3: CASSYVNSGQYF. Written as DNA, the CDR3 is TGTGCCAGCAGTTACGTGAACTCCGGGCAGTACTTC.

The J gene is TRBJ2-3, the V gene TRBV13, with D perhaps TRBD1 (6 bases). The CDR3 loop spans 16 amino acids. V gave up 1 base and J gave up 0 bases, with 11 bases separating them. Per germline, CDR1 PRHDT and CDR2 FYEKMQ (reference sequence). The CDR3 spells CASSLEGTPSTDTQYF. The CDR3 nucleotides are TGTGCCAGCAGCTTAGAGGGGACACCTAGCACAGATACGCAGTATTTT.

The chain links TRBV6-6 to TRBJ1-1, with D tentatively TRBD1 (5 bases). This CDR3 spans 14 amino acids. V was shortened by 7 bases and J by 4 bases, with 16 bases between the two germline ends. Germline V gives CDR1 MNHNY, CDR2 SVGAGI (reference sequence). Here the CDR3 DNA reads TGTGCCAGCAACTTTCGGGGGGGAGGCACTGAAGCTTTCTTT. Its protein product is CASNFRGGGTEAFF.

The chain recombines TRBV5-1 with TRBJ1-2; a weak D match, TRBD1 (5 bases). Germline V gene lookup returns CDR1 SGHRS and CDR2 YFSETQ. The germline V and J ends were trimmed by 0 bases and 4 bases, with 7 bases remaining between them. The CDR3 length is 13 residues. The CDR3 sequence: CASSLDRTYGYTF. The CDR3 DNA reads TGCGCCAGCAGCTTGGACAGGACCTATGGCTACACCTTC. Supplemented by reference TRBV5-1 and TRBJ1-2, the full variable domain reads KAGVTQTPRYLIKTRGQQVTLSCSPISGHRSVSWYQQTPGQGLQFLFEYFSETQRNKGNFPGRFSGRQFSNSRSEMNVSTLELGDSALYLCASSLDRTYGYTFGSGTRLTVV.

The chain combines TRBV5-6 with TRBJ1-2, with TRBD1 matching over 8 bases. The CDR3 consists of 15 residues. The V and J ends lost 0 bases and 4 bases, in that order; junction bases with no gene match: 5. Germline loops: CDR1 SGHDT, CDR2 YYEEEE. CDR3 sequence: CASSLAGGRGYGYTF. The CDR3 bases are TGTGCCAGCAGCTTGGCAGGGGGCAGAGGCTATGGCTACACCTTC.

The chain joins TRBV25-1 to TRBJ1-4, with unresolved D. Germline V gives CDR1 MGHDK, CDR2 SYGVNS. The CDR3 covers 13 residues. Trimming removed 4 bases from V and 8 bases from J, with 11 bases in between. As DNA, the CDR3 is TGTGCCAGCAGTGTCGGGGTTCGGGAAAAACTGTTTTTT. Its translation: CASSVGVREKLFF.

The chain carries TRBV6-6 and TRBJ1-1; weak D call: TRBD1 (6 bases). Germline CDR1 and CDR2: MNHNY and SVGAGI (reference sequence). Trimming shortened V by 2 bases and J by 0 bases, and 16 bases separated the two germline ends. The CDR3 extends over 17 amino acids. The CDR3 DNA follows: TGTGCCAGCAGTTACCCCTTTTGGACAGTTATGAACACTGAAGCTTTCTTT. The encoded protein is CASSYPFWTVMNTEAFF.

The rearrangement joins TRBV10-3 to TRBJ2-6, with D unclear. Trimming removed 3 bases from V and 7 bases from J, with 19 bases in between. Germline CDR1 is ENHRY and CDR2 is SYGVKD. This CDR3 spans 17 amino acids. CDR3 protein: CAISDPRHAIRANVLTF. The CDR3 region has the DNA TGTGCCATCAGTGACCCCAGACACGCTATTAGAGCCAACGTCCTGACTTTC.

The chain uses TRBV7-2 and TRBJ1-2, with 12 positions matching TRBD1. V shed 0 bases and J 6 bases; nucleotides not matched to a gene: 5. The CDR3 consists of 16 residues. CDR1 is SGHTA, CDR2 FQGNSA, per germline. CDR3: CASSLAPGQGANGYTF. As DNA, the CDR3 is TGTGCCAGCAGCTTAGCTCCGGGACAGGGGGCCAATGGCTACACCTTC.

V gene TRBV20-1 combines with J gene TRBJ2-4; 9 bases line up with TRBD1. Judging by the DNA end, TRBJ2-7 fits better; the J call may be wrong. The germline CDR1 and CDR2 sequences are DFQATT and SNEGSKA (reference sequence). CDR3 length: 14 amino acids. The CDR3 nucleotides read TGCAGTGCACGGCCGGGACAGGGAACCTACGAGCAGTACTTC. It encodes CSARPGQGTYEQYF.

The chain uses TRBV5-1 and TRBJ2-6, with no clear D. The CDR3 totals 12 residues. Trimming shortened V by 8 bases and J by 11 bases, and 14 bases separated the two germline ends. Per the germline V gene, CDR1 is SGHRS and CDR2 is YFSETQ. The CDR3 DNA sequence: TGCGCCAGTTCTCAGGTCCCCGACGTCCTGACTTTC. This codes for CASSQVPDVLTF.

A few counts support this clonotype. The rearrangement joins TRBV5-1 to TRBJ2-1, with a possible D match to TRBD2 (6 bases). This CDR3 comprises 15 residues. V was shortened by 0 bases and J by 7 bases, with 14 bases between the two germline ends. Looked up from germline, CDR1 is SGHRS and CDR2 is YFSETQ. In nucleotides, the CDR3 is TGCGCCAGCAGCTTGGCTAGCGCCAGGCCGAATGAGCAGTTCTTC. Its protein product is CASSLASARPNEQFF.

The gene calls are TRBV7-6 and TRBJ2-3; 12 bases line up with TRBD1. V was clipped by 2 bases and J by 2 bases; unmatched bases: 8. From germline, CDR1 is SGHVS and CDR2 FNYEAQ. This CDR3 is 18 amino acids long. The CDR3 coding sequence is TGTGCCAGCAGCTTAAGGGACAGGGGGCAGTTGGACACAGATACGCAGTATTTT. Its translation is CASSLRDRGQLDTDTQYF.

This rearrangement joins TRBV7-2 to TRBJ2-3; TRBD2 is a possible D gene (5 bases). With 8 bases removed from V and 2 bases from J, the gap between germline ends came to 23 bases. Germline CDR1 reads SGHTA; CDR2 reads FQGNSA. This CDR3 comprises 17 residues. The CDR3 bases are TGTGCCAGCCCCACCAGCGGCAGCTCCCTACCCACAGATACGCAGTATTTT. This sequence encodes CASPTSGSSLPTDTQYF.